This record looks at one TCR beta chain sequence and its context. The sample belongs to a study of human T cells and chemical hapten exposure. Separate cDNA molecules received unique molecular identifiers, which the library attached to them. Each CDR3 protein is one row after TCRdb ran MiXCR on the RACE reads. The table has about 70,000 distinct CDR3 sequences, roughly 6.1% seen once. This CDR3 comprises 11 residues. Trimming stripped 4 bases from V and 4 bases from J, with 5 bases between. Germline V gene data show CDR1 as SGHDN and CDR2 as FVKESK. Noted time point: healthy volunteer bleed at 6 weeks. Total RNA was extracted from unfractionated whole blood.

The sequencing input was whole blood. The chain uses TRBV14 and TRBJ2-7; no definite D call. This sequence was found in a female donor in good health. Some clones in this sample may be carry-over from other donors' samples. Here the CDR3 reads CASSRWYEQYF. For the CDR3, the DNA is TGTGCCAGCAGCCGTTGGTACGAGCAGTACTTC.